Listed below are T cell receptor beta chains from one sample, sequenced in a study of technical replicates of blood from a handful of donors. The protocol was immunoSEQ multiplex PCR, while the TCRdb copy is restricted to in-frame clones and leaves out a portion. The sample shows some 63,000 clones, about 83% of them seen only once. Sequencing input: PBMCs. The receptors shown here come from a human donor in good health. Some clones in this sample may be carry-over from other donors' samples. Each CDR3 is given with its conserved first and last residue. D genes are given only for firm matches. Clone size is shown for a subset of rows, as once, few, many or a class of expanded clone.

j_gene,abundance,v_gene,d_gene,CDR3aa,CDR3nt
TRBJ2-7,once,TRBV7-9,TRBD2,CASSPSGSHEQYF,TGTGCCAGCAGTCCTAGCGGGAGCCACGAGCAGTACTTC
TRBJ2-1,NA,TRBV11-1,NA,CASSAEGGYNEQFF,TGTGCCAGCAGCGCAGAAGGGGGCTACAATGAGCAGTTCTTC
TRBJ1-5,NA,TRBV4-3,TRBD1,CASSQHRGSQPQHF,TGCGCCAGCAGCCAACACAGGGGGAGTCAGCCCCAGCATTTT
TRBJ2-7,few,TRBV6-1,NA,CASSEEGAGAYEQYF,TGTGCCAGCAGTGAAGAAGGTGCAGGGGCCTACGAGCAGTACTTC
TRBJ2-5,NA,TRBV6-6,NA,CASRPFQRQAEETQYF,TGTGCCAGCAGGCCCTTCCAGAGACAGGCCGAGGAGACCCAGTACTTC
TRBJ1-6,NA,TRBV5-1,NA,CASSLVRNSPLHF,TGCGCCAGCAGCTTGGTACGGAATTCACCCCTCCACTTT
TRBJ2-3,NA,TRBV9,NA,CASSVSQGTQYF,TGTGCCAGCAGCGTAAGTCAGGGTACGCAGTATTTT
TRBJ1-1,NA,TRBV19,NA,CASKIRAMNTEAFF,TGTGCCAGTAAGATCAGGGCCATGAACACTGAAGCTTTCTTT
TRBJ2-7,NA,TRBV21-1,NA,CASSKVQGKYEQYF,TGTGCCAGCAGCAAGGTACAGGGCAAGTACGAGCAGTACTTC
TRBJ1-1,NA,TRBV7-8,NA,CASSLPTQGRGTEAFF,TGTGCCAGCAGCCTACCCACACAGGGCCGAGGTACTGAAGCTTTCTTT
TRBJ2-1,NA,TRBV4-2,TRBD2,CASSRPRASGTGYNEQFF,TGTGCCAGCAGCCGTCCCCGGGCAAGCGGGACGGGCTACAATGAGCAGTTCTTC
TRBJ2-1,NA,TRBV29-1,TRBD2,CSPGLAGANNEQFF,TGCAGCCCTGGACTAGCGGGGGCTAACAATGAGCAGTTCTTC
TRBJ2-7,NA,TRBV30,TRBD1,CAWTTGVGEQYF,TGTGCCTGGACTACAGGGGTCGGCGAGCAGTACTTC
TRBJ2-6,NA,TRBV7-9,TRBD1,CASSSSTGLRSGANVLTF,TGTGCCAGCAGCTCATCGACAGGGTTGAGGTCTGGGGCCAACGTCCTGACTTTC
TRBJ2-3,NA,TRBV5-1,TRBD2,CASSNGLAGATSPQYF,TGCGCCAGCAGCAACGGACTAGCGGGGGCAACTTCCCCGCAGTATTTT
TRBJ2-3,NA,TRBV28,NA,CASSWAGTLLYDTQYF,TGTGCCAGCAGTTGGGCAGGGACACTTTTATATGATACGCAGTATTTT
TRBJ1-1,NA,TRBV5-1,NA,CASSSAGGGYTEAFF,TGCGCCAGCAGCTCGGCGGGAGGGGGGTACACTGAAGCTTTCTTT
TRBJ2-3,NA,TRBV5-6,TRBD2,CASRRMAGGRTDTQYF,TGTGCCAGCAGACGGATGGCGGGAGGACGCACAGATACGCAGTATTTT
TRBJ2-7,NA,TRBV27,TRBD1,CASSLLGTGSYEQYF,TGTGCCAGCAGTTTATTGGGGACAGGGAGTTACGAGCAGTACTTC
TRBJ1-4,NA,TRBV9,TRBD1,CASSVGDRGGTNEKLFF,TGTGCCAGCAGCGTAGGCGACAGGGGAGGTACTAATGAAAAACTGTTTTTT
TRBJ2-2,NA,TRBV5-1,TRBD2,CASHGLAGSNTGELFF,TGCGCCAGCCATGGACTAGCGGGGTCGAACACCGGGGAGCTGTTTTTT
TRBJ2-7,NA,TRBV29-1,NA,CSVESEITYEQYF,TGCAGCGTTGAAAGCGAAATTACCTACGAGCAGTACTTC
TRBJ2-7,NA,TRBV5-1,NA,CASSLAPQGPAVTYEQYF,TGCGCCAGCAGCTTGGCTCCCCAGGGGCCTGCGGTGACCTACGAGCAGTACTTC
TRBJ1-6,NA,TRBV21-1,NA,CASRRGAHWALHF,TGTGCCAGCCGGAGGGGTGCGCATTGGGCCCTCCACTTT